Listed below are T cell receptor beta chains from one sample, sequenced in a study of blood T cell repertoires in COVID-19. Measured with immunoSEQ multiplex PCR; TCRdb has only the in-frame clones, and not every one. The sample yields around 500,000 clones, 88% seen once. The sample consisted of PBMCs or T cells enriched from blood (not recorded which). The receptors here all came from a woman aged 55-69 years who had recovered from COVID-19. CDR3s include the opening cysteine and the closing phenylalanine or tryptophan. A D gene is named only where the DNA matches it firmly. Only some rows state a clone size, as once, few, many or a class for expanded clones.

clone size	V gene	J gene	D gene	CDR3 DNA	CDR3 protein
once	TRBV5-1	TRBJ1-1	TRBD1	TGCGCCAGCAGCTTGGGGACAGGGTGGAACACTGAAGCTTTCTTT	CASSLGTGWNTEAFF
.	TRBV12-5	TRBJ2-1	.	TGTGCTAGTGGGACAGGTAAAATAACTACTACCCTCTACAATGAGCAGTTCTTC	CASGTGKITTTLYNEQFF
.	TRBV19	TRBJ2-1	TRBD1	TGTGCCAGTAGGGACCGGGACAGGGTTAATGAGCAGTTCTTC	CASRDRDRVNEQFF
.	TRBV18	TRBJ2-5	TRBD1	TGTGCCAGCTCACGCCGGGACAGGGGGCAAGAGACCCAGTACTTC	CASSRRDRGQETQYF
.	TRBV27	TRBJ2-4	TRBD1	TGTGCCAGCAGTTTGCAGGGGGCCGGGAACATTCAGTACTTC	CASSLQGAGNIQYF
.	TRBV18	TRBJ1-1	.	TGTGCCAGCTCACCAATCATGAACACTGAAGCTTTCTTT	CASSPIMNTEAFF
.	TRBV6-2/TRBV6-3	TRBJ2-3	TRBD2	TGTGCCAGCAGCCCCCCCTTAGCGGGGACTAGCACAGATACGCAGTATTTT	CASSPPLAGTSTDTQYF
once	TRBV5-6	TRBJ1-2	TRBD1	TGTGCCAGCAGTTCCCTAGGGACAGGGATTCCCCTCTATGGCTACACCTTC	CASSSLGTGIPLYGYTF
few	TRBV3-1/TRBV3-2	TRBJ1-2	TRBD1	TGTGCCAGCAGCCAAGGACAGGGTCACACCTTC	CASSQGQGHTF
.	TRBV13	TRBJ2-1	.	TGTGCCAGCAGCTTATCTAGCTCCTACAATGAGCAGTTCTTC	CASSLSSSYNEQFF
.	TRBV11-2	TRBJ1-2	.	TGTGCCAGCAGCTTAGACAGGACAAGTAACTATGGCTACACCTTC	CASSLDRTSNYGYTF
many	TRBV5-1	TRBJ2-1	.	TGCGCCAGCAGTGATCAAGGTGGGCTCAATGAGCAGTTCTTC	CASSDQGGLNEQFF
once	TRBV3-1/TRBV3-2	TRBJ1-1	.	TGTGCCAGCAGCCAGGCCGGGGGGCGAACTGAAGCTTTCTTT	CASSQAGGRTEAFF
.	TRBV11-2	TRBJ1-1	.	TGTGCCAGCAGACCCCGTGGGGGCCTGGGAGCTTTCTTT	CASRPRGGLGAFF
.	TRBV2	TRBJ2-7	TRBD1	TGTGCCAGCAGGGGACAGGGGGGTCTCTACGAGCAGTACTTC	CASRGQGGLYEQYF
.	TRBV7-8	TRBJ2-7	.	TGTGCCAGCAGCTTCAATCTAGCGTACGAGCAGTACTTC	CASSFNLAYEQYF
.	TRBV7-2	TRBJ1-5	.	TGTGCCAGCAGCCCGTCAAGTTGGGCAGTAGGCAATCAGCCCCAGCATTTT	CASSPSSWAVGNQPQHF
.	TRBV7-9	TRBJ1-1	.	TGTGCCAGCAGCTTAGCACCCGGGGTGAACACTGAAGCTTTCTTT	CASSLAPGVNTEAFF
.	TRBV6-5	TRBJ2-7	.	TGTGCCAGCAGTTACTCGGGCCTGGGGGGGGGCAAGGAGCAGTACTTC	CASSYSGLGGGKEQYF
.	TRBV24-1	TRBJ2-3	TRBD2	TGTGCCACCAGTGCCGTAGCGGGGGGGCCCGATACGCAGTATTTT	CATSAVAGGPDTQYF
few	TRBV5-1	TRBJ2-2	.	TGCGCCAGCACCTTGCGGAACACCGGGGAGCTGTTTTTT	CASTLRNTGELFF
few	TRBV13	TRBJ2-2	TRBD1	TGTGCCAGCAGCATGACAGGGGAGAGTCCCACCGGGGAGCTGTTTTTT	CASSMTGESPTGELFF
.	TRBV19	TRBJ2-2	.	TGTGCCAGTAGTTCAACAGGGGGGGGCAACACCGGGGAGCTGTTTTTT	CASSSTGGGNTGELFF